This TCR beta chain was recorded in a study of blood T cell repertoires in COVID-19. About the research overall: In each case, the material was cDNA or gDNA derived from T cells, B-cell-depleted T cells, or PBMCs.

Per the original methods: The assay estimated nucleated cells by amplifying reference gene primers. Assay used: immunoSEQ multiplex PCR; TCRdb lists only in-frame clones, some missing. V, J and clone size derive from that table, while D and trimming were established from the DNA sequence. Of about 230,000 clones in the sample, around 80% were seen once. The CDR3 consists of 14 residues. Germline lookup yields CDR1 SGDLS and CDR2 YYNGEE. V shed 3 bases and J shed 6 bases, with 15 bases lying between them. Specimen: peripheral blood. The clonotype was recovered from a woman aged 40-49 years who had recovered from COVID-19. V is TRBV9 and J is TRBJ1-1, with D perhaps matching TRBD1 (6 bases). In nucleotides, the CDR3 is TGTGCCAGCAGCGCGATACAGGGTATGGCTGAAGCTTTCTTT. Residues: CASSAIQGMAEAFF.